This T cell receptor (beta chain) originates from a study of T cells in Graves' hyperthyroidism and ophthalmopathy. The germline gives CDR1 LNHNV, CDR2 YYDKDF (reference sequence). V lost 5 bases to trimming and J lost 4 bases; unmatched junction nucleotides: 6. The CDR3 is 16 residues long. TCR beta CDR3 sequences were amplified from RNA transcripts. The HTBI primer set was used in a first-round RT-PCR of the TCR CDR3. TCRdb re-called the multiplex PCR reads through MiXCR, storing one row per CDR3 protein. In the table there are approximately 600,000 distinct CDR3 sequences, roughly 17% of which are singletons.

Sequenced: blood. This TCR was sampled from a woman aged 25 to 45 with Graves' hyperthyroidism. V and J are TRBV15 and TRBJ2-3; 13 nucleotides line up with TRBD2. The CDR3, as DNA: TGTGCCACCAGCGCACGACTAGCGGGAGGCTCAGATACGCAGTATTTT. It is translated as CATSARLAGGSDTQYF.